What follows are 12 T cell receptor beta chains derived from one specimen sequenced in a study of early T cells in non-severe SARS-CoV-2 infection. MiXCR, applied by TCRdb to the 5' RACE reads, yields one record per CDR3 protein. The sample has some 80,000 distinct CDR3 sequences; over 4% are singletons. The specimen comprised whole blood, sampled at baseline. These receptors were taken from an adult who was a healthcare worker with PCR-confirmed SARS-CoV-2 infection or an uninfected control (not recorded which).

The V call is TRBV13, the J call TRBJ2-5; D unclear. CDR1 is PRHDT and CDR2 is FYEKMQ in the germline V gene (reference sequence). Trimming stripped 2 bases from V and 5 bases from J, with 3 bases between. The CDR3 runs 11 residues. The CDR3 here is CASSLMETQYF. CDR3 bases: TGTGCCAGCAGCTTAATGGAGACCCAGTACTTC.

This chain uses TRBV7-9 with TRBJ2-7; 8 nucleotides agree with TRBD1. The CDR3 consists of 14 residues. Per germline, CDR1 SEHNR and CDR2 FQNEAQ (reference sequence). After removal of 5 bases from V and 3 bases from J, the junction contained 6 bases not matched to a gene. CDR3 sequence: CASSPIDRGYEQYF. The DNA for the CDR3 is TGTGCCAGCAGCCCCATCGACAGGGGCTACGAGCAGTACTTC.

This clonotype appeared a few times. The V call is TRBV5-1, the J call TRBJ1-5; D possibly corresponds to TRBD1 (5 bases). The CDR3 length is 15 residues. The germline gives CDR1 SGHRS, CDR2 YFSETQ. Trimming shortened V by 0 bases and J by 4 bases, and 11 bases separated the two germline ends. CDR3 loop: CASSLEGAGNQPQHF. CDR3 sequence (DNA): TGCGCCAGCAGCTTGGAAGGGGCAGGGAATCAGCCCCAGCATTTT.

This clonotype occurred many times. V usage is TRBV12-3 or TRBV12-4 and J usage is TRBJ1-2; 7 nucleotides align to TRBD1. V dropped 8 bases and J dropped 0; count of bases not matched to a gene: 9. The CDR3 sequence is 15 residues long. The CDR3 DNA reads as TGTGCCAGCTTTGGCCAGGGGGGCCCTAACTATGGCTACACCTTC. Its translation: CASFGQGGPNYGYTF.

This clonotype was observed many times. This sequence joins TRBV7-2 and TRBJ2-3; 7 bases line up with TRBD2. J was trimmed by 2 bases and V by 5 bases; bases with no gene match: 7. CDR1 and CDR2 (germline): SGHTA, FQGNSA. CDR3 length: 15 residues. In nucleotides, the CDR3 is TGTGCCAGCAGCCTTAGCGGGTCCTCCACAGATACGCAGTATTTT. This gives the protein CASSLSGSSTDTQYF.

In this sample, this clonotype turned up many times. The gene calls are TRBV6-5 and TRBJ2-7; D possibly corresponds to TRBD2 (6 bases). The length of the CDR3 is 14 residues. CDR1 and CDR2 from the germline V gene are MNHEY and SVGAGI. V lost 3 bases and J lost 6, with 15 bases in between. The CDR3 here is CASSYTGSAREQYF. The CDR3 DNA reads TGTGCCAGCAGTTATACCGGGAGTGCTCGCGAGCAGTACTTC.

In this sample, this clonotype turned up many times. The rearrangement joins TRBV29-1 to TRBJ1-5, with D possibly being TRBD1 (5 bases). The V gene lost 5 bases and the J gene lost 1 base, with 9 bases spanning the gap. CDR1 is SQVTM, CDR2 ANQGSEA, per germline. This CDR3 is 13 amino acids long. CDR3 sequence: CSVRGTSNQPQHF. In DNA, the CDR3 is TGCAGCGTTCGGGGGACGAGCAATCAGCCCCAGCATTTT. Full variable domain (missing parts from reference TRBV29-1 and TRBJ1-5): SAVISQKPSRDICQRGTSLTIQCQVDSQVTMMFWYRQQPGQSLTLIATANQGSEATYESGFVIDKFPISRPNLTFSTLTVSNMSPEDSSIYLCSVRGTSNQPQHFGDGTRLSIL.

The V gene is TRBV7-6, the J gene TRBJ2-2; no firm D call. V lost 6 bases to trimming and J lost 6 bases, with 5 bases between them. Per germline, CDR1 SGHVS and CDR2 FNYEAQ. This CDR3 spans 11 amino acids. The CDR3 DNA reads TGTGCCAGCAGGGAGTCCGGGGAGCTGTTTTTT. Translation gives CASRESGELFF.

This clonotype was counted many times. The CDR3 region is CASSIRTLSYEQYF. CDR3 coding DNA: TGCGCCAGCAGCATCCGGACCCTATCCTACGAGCAGTACTTC. The genes are TRBV4-1 and TRBJ2-7, with unresolved D. In germline, CDR1 is MGHRA, CDR2 YSYEKL. V shed 5 bases and J shed 1 base, with 12 bases lying between them. There are 14 residues in the CDR3.

V gene TRBV12-3 or TRBV12-4 combines with J gene TRBJ1-4; no clear D. V gave up 6 bases and J gave up 2 bases, with 16 bases separating them. This CDR3 region has 16 residues. CDR3 protein: CASSPRKTATNEKLFF. The CDR3 nucleotides read TGTGCCAGCAGCCCCAGGAAGACGGCGACTAATGAAAAACTGTTTTTT.

The chain combines TRBV2 with TRBJ2-7; D not certain. The germline V gene encodes CDR1 SNHLY and CDR2 FYNNEI. The germline V and J ends were trimmed by 3 bases and 3 bases, with 6 bases remaining between them. The CDR3 loop spans 12 amino acids. The CDR3 DNA follows: TGTGCCAGCAGTGACTACTTCTACGAGCAGTACTTC. As protein: CASSDYFYEQYF.

This clonotype was detected ten times or more. The CDR3 DNA sequence: TGTGCCAGCAGCTTCTACCGGGACAGGGTCTACGAGCAGTACTTC. Its protein product is CASSFYRDRVYEQYF. The chain recombines TRBV7-8 with TRBJ2-7, with 9 bases lining up with TRBD1. The junction had 6 bases not matched to a gene; V was cut back by 3 bases and J by 3 bases. This CDR3 comprises 15 residues. Germline V lookup: CDR1 SGHVS, CDR2 FQNEAQ.